This T cell receptor beta chain was identified in a study of T cell responses to AZD1222 COVID-19 vaccine. General study results and limits: There were repertoire samples only from the period after the peak T cell response. Elevations in Spike-specific TCR breadth and depth followed administration of two AZD1222 doses. Of the AZD1222 recipients, only five to seven were seropositive at baseline.

Turning to this clone: Its antigen is as yet unknown.

Looked up from germline, CDR1 is SGHNT and CDR2 is YYREEE (reference sequence). This CDR3 region has 15 residues. Between the trimmed V and J ends, which lost 4 bases and 5 bases, there was a span of 17 bases. TCRdb's table, derived via immunoSEQ multiplex PCR, lists solely in-frame clones and lacks some. Of tens of thousands of clones in the sample, roughly 88% were seen once. The receptor comes from an adult in good health. V usage is TRBV5-4 and J usage is TRBJ2-3, with D possibly TRBD1 on 5 matching bases. This specimen was peripheral blood, taken on day 0 of AZD1222 vaccination. CDR3 residues: CASSPGGAPQDTQYF. CDR3 sequence (DNA): TGTGCCAGCAGCCCGGGTGGGGCCCCTCAAGATACGCAGTATTTT.